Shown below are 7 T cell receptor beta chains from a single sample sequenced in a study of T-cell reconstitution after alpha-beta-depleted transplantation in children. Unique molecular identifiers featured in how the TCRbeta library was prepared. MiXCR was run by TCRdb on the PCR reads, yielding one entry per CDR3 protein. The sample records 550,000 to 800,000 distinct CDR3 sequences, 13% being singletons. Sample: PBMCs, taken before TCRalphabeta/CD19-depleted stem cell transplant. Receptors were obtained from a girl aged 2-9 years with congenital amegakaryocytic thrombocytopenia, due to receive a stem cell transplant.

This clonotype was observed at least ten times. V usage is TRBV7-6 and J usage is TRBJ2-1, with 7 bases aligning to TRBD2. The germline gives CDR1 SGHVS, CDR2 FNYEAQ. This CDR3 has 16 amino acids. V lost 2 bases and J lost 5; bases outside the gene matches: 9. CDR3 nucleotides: TGTGCCAGCAGCTTAATTTCGGGGAGGGCCAACAATGAGCAGTTCTTC. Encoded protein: CASSLISGRANNEQFF.

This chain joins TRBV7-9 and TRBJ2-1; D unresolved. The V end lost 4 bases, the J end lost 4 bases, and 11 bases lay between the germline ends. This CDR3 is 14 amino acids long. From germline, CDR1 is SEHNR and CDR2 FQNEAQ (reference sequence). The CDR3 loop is CASSSFLGYNEQFF. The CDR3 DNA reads TGTGCCAGCAGCTCTTTTCTGGGATACAATGAGCAGTTCTTC.

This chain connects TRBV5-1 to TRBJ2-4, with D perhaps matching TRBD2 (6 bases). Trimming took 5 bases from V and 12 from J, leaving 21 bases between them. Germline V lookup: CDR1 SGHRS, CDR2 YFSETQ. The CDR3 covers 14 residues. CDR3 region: CASRKEEGRKNQYF. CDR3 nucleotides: TGCGCCAGCAGGAAGGAGGAGGGACGAAAAAATCAGTACTTC.

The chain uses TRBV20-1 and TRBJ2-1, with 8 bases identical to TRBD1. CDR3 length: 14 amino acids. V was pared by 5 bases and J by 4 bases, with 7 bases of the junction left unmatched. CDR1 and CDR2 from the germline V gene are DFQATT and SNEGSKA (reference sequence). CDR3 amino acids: CSASPGGTYNEQFF. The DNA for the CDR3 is TGCAGTGCTTCCCCAGGGGGCACGTACAATGAGCAGTTCTTC.

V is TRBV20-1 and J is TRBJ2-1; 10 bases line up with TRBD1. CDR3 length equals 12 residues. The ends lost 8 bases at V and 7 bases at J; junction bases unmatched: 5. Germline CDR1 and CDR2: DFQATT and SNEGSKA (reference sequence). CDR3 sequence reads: CSWDRGWNEQFF. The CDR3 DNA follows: TGCAGTTGGGACAGGGGCTGGAATGAGCAGTTCTTC.

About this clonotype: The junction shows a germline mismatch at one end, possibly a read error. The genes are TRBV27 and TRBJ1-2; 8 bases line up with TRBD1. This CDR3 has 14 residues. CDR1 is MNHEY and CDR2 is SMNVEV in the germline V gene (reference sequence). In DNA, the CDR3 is TGTGCCAGCAGTGGGCAGGGGGCTAAATATGGCTACACCTTC. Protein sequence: CASSGQGAKYGYTF.

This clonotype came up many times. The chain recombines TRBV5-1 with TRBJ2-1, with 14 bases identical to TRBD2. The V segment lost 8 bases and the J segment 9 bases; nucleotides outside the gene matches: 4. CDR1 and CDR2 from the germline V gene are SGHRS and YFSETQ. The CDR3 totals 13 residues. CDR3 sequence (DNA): TGCGCCAGTGGGACTAGCGGGAGCTTTGAGCAGTTCTTC. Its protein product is CASGTSGSFEQFF. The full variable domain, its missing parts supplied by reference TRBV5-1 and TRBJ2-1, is KAGVTQTPRYLIKTRGQQVTLSCSPISGHRSVSWYQQTPGQGLQFLFEYFSETQRNKGNFPGRFSGRQFSNSRSEMNVSTLELGDSALYLCASGTSGSFEQFFGPGTRLTVL.